The table lists the clone carrying this T cell receptor beta chain with many counts. V was clipped by 4 bases and J by 1 base; unmatched bases: 6. There are 16 residues in the CDR3. The germline gives CDR1 SGHTA, CDR2 FQGNSA. TCRdb re-derived calls from the reads in MiXCR, one entry per CDR3 protein. The sample holds some 320,000 distinct CDR3 sequences, more than 9% seen once. These data originate in a study of T cell repertoires in cytomegalovirus infection. Specimen: PBMCs. This chain connects TRBV7-2 to TRBJ2-2, with TRBD1 matching over 7 bases. The sequence came from a human donor in good health (CMV status not recorded). Some clones in this sample may be carry-over from other donors' samples. The DNA of the CDR3 is TGTGCCAGCAGCTCTATACAGGGGATGAACACCGGGGAGCTGTTTTTT. As protein: CASSSIQGMNTGELFF.